The rows below give T cell receptor beta chains drawn from one sample of a study of CD8 T cells in ankylosing spondylitis. TCRdb fed the 5' RACE reads into MiXCR, producing one record per CDR3 protein. This sample has 210,000 or so distinct CDR3 sequences, with roughly 24% found just once. The specimen was blood, either unsorted or a sorted T cell fraction (not recorded which). The receptors were sampled from a male donor with ankylosing spondylitis or in good health (not recorded which). The conserved cysteine and the conserved F or W are not part of the CDR3 here. The order of the fields is V gene, D gene, J gene, CDR3 protein. A D gene is named only where the DNA matches it firmly.

>TRBV10-3|TRBD1|TRBJ2-3
AISKSGTGLTDTQY
>TRBV29-1|.|TRBJ2-7
SVEDRGGASYEQY
>TRBV20-1|.|TRBJ2-1
SAFTPQSSYNEQF
>TRBV20-1|TRBD2|TRBJ2-1
SARLLAGPTYNEQF
>TRBV6-1|.|TRBJ2-7
ASSEWGANTYEQY
>TRBV20-1|TRBD1|TRBJ1-4
SAIQGAGNEKLF
>TRBV6-5|.|TRBJ2-1
ASSSLGFGQF
>TRBV6-5|.|TRBJ2-2
ASSYSIGSGGELF
>TRBV29-1|TRBD2|TRBJ2-3
SVKGLAGTDTQY
>TRBV7-7|.|TRBJ2-5
ASSPGVPGETQY
>TRBV20-1|TRBD2|TRBJ2-5
SARNPRTSGKETQY
>TRBV5-6|TRBD1|TRBJ1-1
ASSFGQGMYTEAF
>TRBV4-1|TRBD1|TRBJ2-4
ASSHTGTGSAKNIQY
>TRBV20-1|.|TRBJ2-3
SAMSGTFTDTQY
>TRBV29-1|.|TRBJ2-5
SVEAKSGPPYQETQY
>TRBV20-1|.|TRBJ2-5
SADHFRTGRQETQY
>TRBV20-1|TRBD1|TRBJ2-7
SAYDRMGQPPYEQY
>TRBV20-1|.|TRBJ2-1
SARDFEPNEQF
>TRBV18|TRBD1|TRBJ2-7
ASRMTGLSYEQY
>TRBV15|.|TRBJ1-2
ATSAGPDGYT
>TRBV6-5|TRBD1|TRBJ1-2
ASSSGDRGLGYT
>TRBV6-4|TRBD2|TRBJ2-1
ASSERENNEQF
>TRBV5-5|.|TRBJ2-3
ASSPRALRTDTQY
>TRBV20-1|.|TRBJ2-1
SARNSPYDNEQF
>TRBV20-1|.|TRBJ1-2
SARIGMRSYGYT
>TRBV7-8|.|TRBJ2-4
ASSYGTGVAKNIQY
>TRBV7-2|TRBD1|TRBJ2-3
ASSWDSRTDTQY